Listed below are T cell receptor beta chains from one sample, sequenced in a study of cytomegalovirus exposure and HLA in healthy donors. Data came from immunoSEQ multiplex PCR; TCRdb stores just in-frame clones and leaves some out. The repertoire consists of 250,000 to 350,000 clones, with around 87% occurring once and the leading ten covering roughly 1.2%. The sequencing sample was made of PBMCs. Every receptor here comes from a woman in her 30s in good health and CMV-seropositive. CDR3s include the opening cysteine and the closing phenylalanine or tryptophan. A D gene is named only where the DNA matches it firmly. Size tells how often a clone was seen (once, few, many) or the class of an expanded clone, and some rows leave it out.

TRBD2 . TRBJ2-2 TRBV6-5 CASSTSGDTGELFF TGTGCCAGCAGCACTAGCGGGGACACCGGGGAGCTGTTTTTT
TRBD2 . TRBJ2-5 TRBV2 CASSDSVTSGVGTQYF TGTGCCAGCAGTGATTCCGTGACTAGCGGTGTCGGGACCCAGTACTTC
TRBD1 . TRBJ2-1 TRBV5-8 CASSLTGVRNNEQFF TGTGCCAGCAGCTTAACAGGGGTACGAAACAATGAGCAGTTCTTC
TRBD1 . TRBJ1-4 TRBV29-1 CSVVGTGGEKLFF TGCAGCGTTGTGGGGACAGGGGGTGAAAAACTGTTTTTT
TRBD1 . TRBJ1-1 TRBV2 CASSGFWDRAMNTEAFF TGTGCCAGCAGTGGATTTTGGGACAGGGCAATGAACACTGAAGCTTTCTTT
. . TRBJ2-3 TRBV5-5 CASSTRTGSDTQYF TGTGCCAGCAGCACACGAACAGGGTCAGATACGCAGTATTTT
TRBD2 . TRBJ2-1 TRBV4-3 CASSQEVPSGGRDEQFF TGCGCCAGCAGCCAAGAGGTTCCTAGCGGGGGTAGGGATGAGCAGTTCTTC
TRBD1 once TRBJ2-7 TRBV9 CASSVGTGGVYEQYF TGTGCCAGCAGCGTAGGCACAGGGGGCGTCTACGAGCAGTACTTC
. few TRBJ1-1 TRBV18 CASSPLTNTEAFF TGTGCCAGCTCACCATTGACGAACACTGAAGCTTTCTTT
. . TRBJ2-1 TRBV6-1 CASSELRDQRYYNEQFF TGTGCCAGCAGTGAATTGCGGGACCAGCGATACTACAATGAGCAGTTCTTC
TRBD2 . TRBJ2-2 TRBV29-1 CSVKVSGGNTGELFF TGCAGCGTTAAAGTGAGCGGGGGAAACACCGGGGAGCTGTTTTTT
. . TRBJ2-1 TRBV5-8 CASSLAGDHNEQFF TGTGCCAGCAGCTTGGCCGGAGACCACAATGAGCAGTTCTTC
TRBD1 . TRBJ1-2 TRBV28 CASSNRENRGRPSYGYTF TGTGCCAGCAGCAACCGGGAGAACAGGGGGCGCCCCAGCTATGGCTACACCTTC
. . TRBJ1-3 TRBV7-2 CASSPGTSGNTIYF TGTGCCAGCAGCCCGGGCACCTCTGGAAACACCATATATTTT
TRBD1 . TRBJ2-1 TRBV5-1 CASSQKPGGLSYNEQFF TGCGCCAGCAGCCAAAAACCAGGGGGCCTGTCCTACAATGAGCAGTTCTTC
. . TRBJ2-1 TRBV7-6 CASSLISGNEQFF TGTGCCAGCAGCTTAATCTCCGGGAATGAGCAGTTCTTC
TRBD2 few TRBJ2-2 TRBV5-1 CASSPATSVNTGELFF TGCGCCAGCAGCCCTGCAACTAGCGTGAATACCGGGGAGCTGTTTTTT
. . TRBJ1-2 TRBV27 CASSSSLQGRVGYTF TGTGCCAGCAGTTCGAGCCTCCAGGGTCGGGTAGGCTACACCTTC
TRBD1 once TRBJ2-7 TRBV7-9 CASSLGAGGRLEQYF TGTGCCAGCAGCTTAGGGGCAGGGGGCCGCTTGGAGCAGTACTTC
. . TRBJ2-1 TRBV9 CASSVAWDSYNEQFF TGTGCCAGCAGCGTAGCGTGGGACTCCTACAATGAGCAGTTCTTC
. few TRBJ1-1 TRBV30 CAWSGYGEAFF TGTGCCTGGAGCGGTTACGGTGAAGCTTTCTTT
. once TRBJ2-7 TRBV4-3 CASSQLGAGEQYF TGCGCCAGCAGCCAATTGGGGGCTGGCGAGCAGTACTTC
. . TRBJ2-5 TRBV5-1 CASSLSPRGLETQYF TGCGCCAGCAGCTTGAGTCCCCGGGGGCTGGAGACCCAGTACTTC
. . TRBJ1-2 TRBV29-1 CSAWQTNYGYTF TGCAGCGCTTGGCAGACTAACTATGGCTACACCTTC
. . TRBJ2-5 TRBV7-6 CASSLVGGKETQYF TGTGCCAGCAGCTTAGTTGGAGGGAAAGAGACCCAGTACTTC
TRBD1 . TRBJ2-1 TRBV6-7 CASRGQGCNEQFF TGTGCCAGCAGGGGACAGGGCTGCAATGAGCAGTTCTTC
. . TRBJ2-7 TRBV2 CASSVHGDYEQYF TGTGCCAGCAGTGTACATGGGGACTACGAGCAGTACTTC
TRBD1 . TRBJ1-5 TRBV30 CAWTGTGGQPQHF TGTGCCTGGACCGGGACAGGGGGCCAGCCCCAGCATTTT
. few TRBJ2-7 TRBV7-3 CARKSSRDYEQYF TGTGCCAGAAAGAGCTCTCGGGACTACGAGCAGTACTTC
TRBD2 . TRBJ2-7 TRBV9 CASSPGRRGRASYEQYF TGTGCCAGCAGCCCCGGGCGTCGCGGGAGGGCCTCCTACGAGCAGTACTTC
. . TRBJ2-3 TRBV9 CASSGQSRGTDTQYF TGTGCCAGCAGCGGACAGAGCAGGGGAACAGATACGCAGTATTTT
TRBD2 . TRBJ2-2 TRBV13 CASSPKLAQEGTGELFF TGTGCCAGCAGTCCAAAACTAGCGCAAGAAGGTACCGGGGAGCTGTTTTTT
. . TRBJ2-2 TRBV2 CAISPQINTGELFF TGTGCCATTTCACCGCAAATTAACACCGGGGAGCTGTTTTTT
TRBD2 few TRBJ2-3 TRBV7-8 CASSHRLGLAESTDTQYF TGTGCCAGCAGCCATCGGCTTGGACTAGCGGAAAGCACAGATACGCAGTATTTT
. . TRBJ1-5 TRBV28 CASSGTRNQPQHF TGTGCCAGCTCCGGGACAAGGAATCAGCCCCAGCATTTT
. once TRBJ1-3 TRBV15 CATSRDLLGPYSGNTIYF TGTGCCACCAGCAGAGATCTCTTGGGGCCTTACTCTGGAAACACCATATATTTT
TRBD1 . TRBJ1-5 TRBV28 CASSFGTGWNQPQHF TGTGCCAGCAGCTTCGGGACAGGGTGGAATCAGCCCCAGCATTTT
TRBD1 once TRBJ2-3 TRBV4-2 CASSQGRGRGQRMTDTQYF TGTGCCAGCAGCCAAGGAAGGGGCAGGGGGCAAAGGATGACAGATACGCAGTATTTT
. . TRBJ1-5 TRBV4-2 CASSQEAGTDNQPQHF TGTGCCAGCAGCCAAGAAGCCGGGACCGATAATCAGCCCCAGCATTTT
TRBD2 . TRBJ2-7 TRBV30 CAWDLAGGPGEQYF TGTGCCTGGGATCTAGCGGGAGGGCCGGGGGAGCAGTACTTC
. . TRBJ2-5 TRBV2 CASSPGLQETQYF TGTGCCAGCAGTCCGGGACTCCAAGAGACCCAGTACTTC
TRBD2 . TRBJ2-7 TRBV14 CASSQDRIAGAYEQYF TGTGCCAGCAGCCAAGATCGAATAGCGGGGGCCTACGAGCAGTACTTC
. . TRBJ1-1 TRBV29-1 CSVRGRRLGGTEAFF TGCAGCGTTAGAGGGCGCCGCCTAGGGGGCACTGAAGCTTTCTTT